A single sample gave rise to the 10 T cell receptor beta chains below, sequenced in a study of T cells after yellow fever vaccination. MiXCR was run by TCRdb on the 5' RACE reads, yielding one entry per CDR3 protein. The sample includes 500,000 to 650,000 distinct CDR3 sequences, roughly 12% of them seen just once. The sequences come from PBMCs, collected on the day of the yellow fever booster vaccination. The origin of the receptors is a man aged 25-40 years who received the YFV17D yellow fever vaccine.

The J gene is TRBJ1-1, the V gene TRBV5-8; D is uncertain. The germline V gene has CDR1 SGHTS and CDR2 YDEGEE. The CDR3 consists of 14 residues. V lost 0 bases and J 4 bases, leaving 10 bases between the germline ends. The CDR3 region is CASSLDGRSTEAFF. In DNA, the CDR3 is TGTGCCAGCAGCTTGGACGGGAGAAGCACTGAAGCTTTCTTT.

This clonotype was seen a few times. V usage is TRBV7-6 and J usage is TRBJ2-2, with TRBD2 matching 7 bases. The CDR3 length is 15 residues. CDR1 SGHVS and CDR2 FNYEAQ come from the germline V gene. Germline trimming cut 3 bases from V and 5 bases from J; bases unmatched to any gene: 6. The CDR3 region has the DNA TGTGCCAGCAGCTTCGGGGAAGCGGGGACCGGGGAGCTGTTTTTT. This codes for CASSFGEAGTGELFF.

This clonotype was found a few times. The rearrangement uses TRBV10-3 and TRBJ2-5; D gene ambiguous. V gave up 0 bases and J gave up 2 bases, with 13 bases separating them. This CDR3 is 16 amino acids long. Looked up from germline, CDR1 is ENHRY and CDR2 is SYGVKD. CDR3 bases: TGTGCCATCAGTGAGTCCCATATTAGGGAACAAGAGACCCAGTACTTC. Protein: CAISESHIREQETQYF.

This clonotype was recorded a few times. This sequence joins TRBV4-2 and TRBJ1-6; the D is unclear. Germline V gene lookup returns CDR1 LGHNA and CDR2 YNFKEQ. V lost 3 bases, J lost 8 bases, and 5 bases lay in between. The CDR3 is made up of 12 amino acids. The CDR3 DNA sequence: TGTGCCAGCAGCCATGGCTATTCACCCCTCCACTTT. This encodes CASSHGYSPLHF.

In DNA form, the CDR3 reads TGTGCCAGCAGCCCAGAAGTAGCGGGAGCGGGGCAGTTCTTC. Translated, it gives CASSPEVAGAGQFF. V is TRBV7-7 and J is TRBJ2-1, with 9 positions matching TRBD2. Per germline, CDR1 SSHAT and CDR2 FNYEAQ (reference sequence). The CDR3 consists of 14 residues. V lost 5 bases and J lost 12; bases outside the gene matches: 11.

The chain recombines TRBV21-1 with TRBJ2-7. TRBV21-1 counts as a pseudogene. CDR3 size: 12 residues. CDR3 amino acids: CASSKRVAEQYF. The DNA of the CDR3 is TGTGCCAGCAGCAAAAGGGTTGCCGAGCAGTACTTC.

J is TRBJ2-7 and V is TRBV18; D is ambiguous. Trimming shortened V by 3 bases and J by 6 bases, and 9 bases separated the two germline ends. Germline V gene data show CDR1 as KGHSH and CDR2 as LQKENI. CDR3 length equals 12 residues. The CDR3: CASSPTASEQYF. The CDR3 DNA sequence: TGTGCCAGCTCACCGACGGCAAGCGAGCAGTACTTC.

This clonotype has just a few counts. The chain joins TRBV13 to TRBJ2-3, with D unclear. This CDR3 spans 17 amino acids. V was cut by 1 base and J by 3 bases, with 17 bases left in between. Germline loops: CDR1 PRHDT, CDR2 FYEKMQ (reference sequence). The CDR3 sequence is CASSLVPKIRLTDTQYF. CDR3 coding DNA: TGTGCCAGCAGCTTAGTTCCGAAGATACGGCTTACAGATACGCAGTATTTT.

V and J are TRBV14 and TRBJ2-2; a weak D match, TRBD2 (6 bases). V was cut by 3 bases and J by 5 bases, with 22 bases left in between. This CDR3 is built from 18 residues. Germline V gene data show CDR1 as SGHDN and CDR2 as FVKESK. The CDR3 here is CASSHPTGTPLGTGELFF. Here the CDR3 DNA reads TGTGCCAGCAGCCACCCCACCGGGACTCCATTGGGTACCGGGGAGCTGTTTTTT. The full variable domain, with the rest looked up from reference TRBV14 and TRBJ2-2, is EAGVTQFPSHSVIEKGQTVTLRCDPISGHDNLYWYRRVMGKEIKFLLHFVKESKQDESGMPNNRFLAERTGGTYSTLKVQPAELEDSGVYFCASSHPTGTPLGTGELFFGEGSRLTVL.

This clonotype appeared a few times. The chain has TRBV20-1 and TRBJ2-1, with TRBD2 identical over 9 bases. The germline gives CDR1 DFQATT, CDR2 SNEGSKA (reference sequence). The CDR3 is 14 amino acids. Unmatched junction bases numbered 8, after V lost 3 bases and J lost 8 bases. The CDR3 here is CSARPGLANYEQFF. The CDR3 region has the DNA TGCAGTGCTAGGCCGGGACTAGCAAATTATGAGCAGTTCTTC.